This entry lists 32 T cell receptor beta chains sequenced from one sample in a study of response to subunit inactivated influenza vaccine. Each CDR3 protein is one row after TCRdb ran MiXCR on the RT-PCR reads. The profile shows some 500,000 distinct CDR3 sequences, 10% to 15% of them singletons. Sequences were derived from PBMCs from blood, sampled 40 to 50 days after vaccination. All receptors come from a man aged 50-60 years who received an inactivated influenza vaccine.

This clonotype has ten or more counts. This rearrangement joins TRBV5-1 to TRBJ2-7, with D perhaps assigned TRBD1 or TRBD2 (5 bases each). The CDR3 is 12 residues long. In germline, CDR1 is SGHRS, CDR2 YFSETQ. V was pared by 3 bases and J by 7 bases, with 11 bases between. The DNA for the CDR3 is TGCGCCAGCAGCTCTTCCGGGACGGAGCAGTACTTC. Amino acid sequence: CASSSSGTEQYF.

The chain employs TRBV20-1 and TRBJ2-5; 7 nucleotides match TRBD2. This CDR3 comprises 16 residues. V was pared by 4 bases and J by 0 bases, with 11 bases of the junction left unmatched. The V gene's germline CDR1 is DFQATT and CDR2 SNEGSKA (reference sequence). CDR3 coding DNA: TGCAGTGCTAACCCTCGGAGCGGGAAGTACCAAGAGACCCAGTACTTC. Translation gives CSANPRSGKYQETQYF.

This clonotype was recorded at least ten times. The chain has TRBV11-2 and TRBJ2-7; a weak D match, TRBD1 (6 bases). Germline assignment: CDR1 SGHAT and CDR2 FQNNGV. This CDR3 is built from 14 residues. The V and J ends lost 4 bases and 6 bases respectively, with 16 bases between them. The CDR3 loop is CASSSEQGFAEQYF. The CDR3 DNA follows: TGTGCCAGCAGCTCAGAACAGGGTTTTGCCGAGCAGTACTTC.

This rearrangement joins TRBV7-2 to TRBJ2-7; no clear D. Trimming shortened V by 7 bases and J by 2 bases, and 15 bases separated the two germline ends. This CDR3 spans 14 amino acids. CDR1 is SGHTA, CDR2 FQGNSA, per germline. CDR3 in DNA: TGTGCCAGCACCCCGGCCAACCATCCCTACGAGCAGTACTTC. The encoded protein is CASTPANHPYEQYF.

The chain employs TRBV24-1 and TRBJ2-1; TRBD1 matches 10 bases. The CDR3 is 14 residues long. Germline-derived CDR1 and CDR2 are KGHDR and SFDVKD. The V gene end was trimmed by 3 bases and the J gene end by 10 bases; junction bases not matched to a gene: 5. The CDR3 loop is CATSDRQGANEQFF. DNA of the CDR3: TGTGCCACCAGTGATAGACAGGGGGCTAACGAGCAGTTCTTC.

This clonotype was seen at least ten times. The chain recombines TRBV9 with TRBJ2-1; 11 nucleotides align to TRBD2. This CDR3 is 15 amino acids long. CDR1 is SGDLS, CDR2 YYNGEE, per germline. The junction had 4 bases not matched to a gene; V was cut back by 6 bases and J by 2 bases. Written as DNA, the CDR3 is TGTGCCAGCACAATAGCGGGAGGGACCTACAATGAGCAGTTCTTC. Its translation is CASTIAGGTYNEQFF.

The CDR3 bases are TGTGCCAGCAGCCAAGTAGGAGGGGGTGTAGATACGCAGTATTTT. This encodes CASSQVGGGVDTQYF. V and J are TRBV4-2 and TRBJ2-3; D possibly uses TRBD1 or TRBD2 (6 bases each). The CDR3 is 15 residues long. The V end lost 1 base, the J end lost 5 bases, and 13 bases lay between the germline ends. The V gene's germline CDR1 is LGHNA and CDR2 YNFKEQ.

This clonotype was seen a handful of times. The chain employs TRBV4-2 and TRBJ2-7, with TRBD2 matching 7 bases. The CDR3 covers 16 residues. J lost 8 bases, V lost 4 bases, and 17 bases had no gene match. Germline CDR1 reads LGHNA; CDR2 reads YNFKEQ. The DNA of the CDR3 is TGTGCCAGCAGCCCGGGGACGGGGGAGGGGAGGTTTAAGCAGTACTTC. It yields the protein CASSPGTGEGRFKQYF.

The V and J genes are TRBV6-1 and TRBJ1-4; D might be TRBD1 (5 bases). CDR3 length: 14 residues. The V gene lost 6 bases and the J gene lost 5 bases, with 13 bases spanning the gap. Per the germline V gene, CDR1 is MNHNS and CDR2 is SASEGT. This CDR3 is CASSNGRGNEKLFF. The CDR3 DNA is TGTGCCAGCAGCAACGGGAGGGGAAATGAAAAACTGTTTTTT.

The table lists this clonotype with a few counts. The chain joins TRBV6-5 to TRBJ2-6, with TRBD2 matching over 7 bases. V was clipped by 0 bases and J by 2 bases; unmatched bases: 1. The CDR3 covers 16 residues. Per germline, CDR1 MNHEY and CDR2 SVGAGI. CDR3: CASSYSGGAGANVLTF. The CDR3 DNA reads TGTGCCAGCAGTTACTCGGGAGGGGCTGGGGCCAACGTCCTGACTTTC.

The V gene is TRBV7-9, the J gene TRBJ2-5; 11 bases fit TRBD2. Germline CDR1 SEHNR, CDR2 FQNEAQ (reference sequence). V gave up 6 bases and J gave up 5 bases; unmatched junction bases: 2. CDR3 length: 13 amino acids. The CDR3 is CASRRTSGETQYF. The CDR3 DNA follows: TGTGCCAGCAGACGGACTAGCGGGGAGACCCAGTACTTC.

This clonotype was counted between two and nine times. V is TRBV6-1 and J is TRBJ1-4; 10 bases align to TRBD1. Losses at the gene ends were 5 bases for V and 5 bases for J; bases not matched to a gene: 5. The CDR3 consists of 15 residues. The germline gives CDR1 MNHNS, CDR2 SASEGT. DNA for the CDR3: TGTGCCAGCAGTCCGACAGGGGGCGACAATGAAAAACTGTTTTTT. Its protein is CASSPTGGDNEKLFF.

The rearrangement joins TRBV12-3 or TRBV12-4 to TRBJ1-1, with no clear D. The CDR3 sequence is 13 residues long. Trimming shortened V by 7 bases and J by 4 bases, and 13 bases separated the two germline ends. CDR3 sequence (DNA): TGTGCCAGCACGCGCCCCGGCTCCACTGAAGCTTTCTTT. Encoded protein: CASTRPGSTEAFF.

This clonotype was counted only a few times. The V gene is TRBV10-3, the J gene TRBJ2-3; D not certain. The V and J ends lost 4 bases and 0 bases respectively, with 14 bases between them. The CDR3 is made up of 16 amino acids. Germline values: CDR1 ENHRY, CDR2 SYGVKD. CDR3: CAISASFGSSTDTQYF. The CDR3 DNA follows: TGTGCCATCAGTGCGTCCTTCGGGTCTAGCACAGATACGCAGTATTTT.

The V and J genes are TRBV27 and TRBJ2-7; D unclear. Trimming stripped 5 bases from V and 2 bases from J, with 13 bases between. CDR1 and CDR2 (germline): MNHEY, SMNVEV (reference sequence). The CDR3 contains 14 residues. CDR3 region: CASSVDGRTYEQYF. CDR3 nucleotides: TGTGCCAGCAGTGTGGACGGTCGGACCTACGAGCAGTACTTC.

The chain carries TRBV7-9 and TRBJ2-3; no clear D gene. The CDR3 sequence is 17 residues long. Trimming pared 6 bases from V and 2 bases from J, leaving 21 bases between. Germline CDR1 is SEHNR and CDR2 is FQNEAQ (reference sequence). The CDR3 bases are TGTGCCAGCAGTTACCCACGGGCGGAGACACTCACAGATACGCAGTATTTT. Amino acids: CASSYPRAETLTDTQYF.

This chain connects TRBV6-1 to TRBJ1-6; a possible D gene is TRBD1 (6 bases). This CDR3 has 15 residues. Germline V gene data show CDR1 as MNHNS and CDR2 as SASEGT. The V gene lost 2 bases and the J gene lost 7 bases, with 12 bases spanning the gap. In DNA form, the CDR3 reads TGTGCCAGCAGTGAACAGGGGTCGTTGAATTCACCCCTCCACTTT. It encodes CASSEQGSLNSPLHF.

Ten or more counts support this clonotype. V and J are TRBV12-3 or TRBV12-4 and TRBJ2-5, with D possibly being TRBD1 (5 bases). The CDR3 loop spans 13 amino acids. Trimming cost V 6 bases and J 2 bases, with 10 bases left between them. The CDR3 coding sequence is TGTGCCAGCAGCAGACAGAAACAAGAGACCCAGTACTTC. This translates into CASSRQKQETQYF.

The count of this clonotype is one. The chain is built from TRBV5-6 and TRBJ1-5; D not certain. V shed 0 bases and J shed 3 bases, with 7 bases lying between them. Germline V CDR1 and CDR2: SGHDT, YYEEEE. This CDR3 is built from 14 residues. The DNA for the CDR3 is TGTGCCAGCAGCTTGGGGCGGGTCAATCAGCCCCAGCATTTT. It specifies CASSLGRVNQPQHF.

This clonotype has a count of ten or more. This sequence joins TRBV5-5 and TRBJ2-3; 7 positions match TRBD1. The CDR3 contains 15 residues. The V and J ends lost 5 bases and 2 bases, in that order; junction bases with no gene match: 8. CDR1 and CDR2 (germline): SGHKS, YYEKEE (reference sequence). The CDR3, as DNA: TGTGCCAGCAGTTTTCCTCAGGGGGACACAGATACGCAGTATTTT. Translation: CASSFPQGDTDTQYF.

This clonotype was picked up many times. The genes are TRBV5-1 and TRBJ2-1; D is unclear. CDR3 length equals 14 residues. The V end lost 0 bases, the J end lost 5 bases, and 9 bases lay between the germline ends. Looked up from germline, CDR1 is SGHRS and CDR2 is YFSETQ. This CDR3 is CASSLAAANNEQFF. The CDR3 DNA reads TGCGCCAGCAGCTTGGCCGCGGCCAACAATGAGCAGTTCTTC.

This clonotype has only a few counts. The chain combines TRBV7-2 with TRBJ1-5; the D gene is possibly TRBD1 (6 bases). CDR1 is SGHTA and CDR2 is FQGNSA in the germline V gene. The CDR3 contains 15 residues. The V gene lost 5 bases and the J gene lost 7 bases, with 18 bases spanning the gap. DNA of the CDR3: TGTGCCAGCAGCCGAGGGGGGTCAAACCGGCAGCCCCAGCATTTT. As protein: CASSRGGSNRQPQHF.

This clonotype was picked up a small number of times. The V gene is TRBV7-9, the J gene TRBJ2-5, with D perhaps matching TRBD1 or TRBD2 (5 bases each). The CDR3 is 13 residues long. V shed 2 bases and J shed 5 bases, with 9 bases lying between them. Germline CDR1 SEHNR, CDR2 FQNEAQ (reference sequence). CDR3 sequence reads: CASSLRGDETQYF. DNA for the CDR3: TGTGCCAGCAGCTTACGAGGGGACGAGACCCAGTACTTC.

A few counts support this clonotype. At one end the junction does not follow the germline gene, possibly because of a read error. The gene calls are TRBV5-4 and TRBJ1-1; possibly TRBD1 for D (6 bases). From germline, CDR1 is SGHNT and CDR2 YYREEE (reference sequence). The CDR3 length is 16 residues. Here the CDR3 reads CASSLGSPGQNTEAFF. The DNA of the CDR3 is TGTGCCAGCAGTTTGGGGAGCCCGGGACAGAACACTGAAGCTTTCTTT.

This clonotype came up a few times. The rearrangement joins TRBV7-9 to TRBJ1-1; D remains unclear. Germline loops: CDR1 SEHNR, CDR2 FQNEAQ (reference sequence). There are 13 residues in the CDR3. Trimming cost V 0 bases and J 7 bases, with 9 bases left between them. The CDR3 DNA is TGTGCCAGCAGCTTAGCGCACCGGAGTGAAGCTTTCTTT. Translation gives CASSLAHRSEAFF. The full variable domain, rest sourced from reference TRBV7-9 and TRBJ1-1, is DTGVSQNPRHKITKRGQNVTFRCDPISEHNRLYWYRQTLGQGPEFLTYFQNEAQLEKSRLLSDRFSAERPKGSFSTLEIQRTEQGDSAMYLCASSLAHRSEAFFGQGTRLTVV.

This clonotype was detected many times. The chain has TRBV10-3 and TRBJ1-3; D is undetermined. Germline assignment: CDR1 ENHRY and CDR2 SYGVKD. The length of the CDR3 is 14 residues. V was cut by 3 bases and J by 0 bases, with 6 bases left in between. CDR3 DNA: TGTGCCATCAGTGATAGTACCTCTGGAAACACCATATATTTT. Its protein is CAISDSTSGNTIYF.

This clonotype was counted only a few times. The chain couples TRBV19 to TRBJ2-5; 13 bases are shared with TRBD2. Germline lookup yields CDR1 LNHDA and CDR2 SQIVND (reference sequence). The CDR3 contains 16 residues. V lost 8 bases, J lost 2 bases, and 8 bases stayed unmatched. The CDR3 loop reads CASSPGTSGEQETQYF. The CDR3, as DNA: TGTGCCAGTTCCCCCGGGACTAGCGGGGAACAAGAGACCCAGTACTTC.

This clonotype was counted only a few times. The rearrangement joins TRBV7-9 to TRBJ2-1; D is unresolved. The CDR3 extends over 15 amino acids. Germline V gives CDR1 SEHNR, CDR2 FQNEAQ (reference sequence). The V end was cut by 4 bases, the J end by 1 base, with 11 bases between. This CDR3 reads CASSSPVGSYNEQFF. CDR3 sequence (DNA): TGTGCCAGCAGCTCCCCCGTTGGGTCCTACAATGAGCAGTTCTTC.

A few counts support this clonotype. The V call is TRBV6-5, the J call TRBJ2-7; possible D gene TRBD2, 6 bases. Germline CDR1 MNHEY, CDR2 SVGAGI. Trimming shortened V by 5 bases and J by 6 bases, and 8 bases separated the two germline ends. This CDR3 is built from 11 residues. CDR3: CASSGGTEQYF. For the CDR3, the DNA is TGTGCCAGCAGTGGAGGGACCGAGCAGTACTTC.

The table lists this clonotype with a few counts. This chain uses TRBV5-1 with TRBJ1-2; D perhaps matches TRBD1 (5 bases). CDR1 and CDR2 (germline): SGHRS, YFSETQ. V gave up 3 bases and J gave up 7 bases, with 19 bases separating them. The CDR3 is made up of 15 amino acids. This CDR3 is CASSSGGGIVFGYTF. The CDR3 bases are TGCGCCAGCAGCTCTGGGGGGGGGATCGTCTTTGGCTACACCTTC.

The sample holds one count of this clonotype. The chain employs TRBV20-1 and TRBJ2-3, with TRBD2 identical over 10 bases. The CDR3 is 15 residues long. CDR1 DFQATT and CDR2 SNEGSKA come from the germline V gene (reference sequence). J gave up 6 bases and V 3 bases, and 9 bases lay outside the gene matches. In DNA form, the CDR3 reads TGCAGTGCTAGGAAGGTAGCGGGGGGTTTTGATACGCAGTATTTT. It translates to CSARKVAGGFDTQYF.

In this sample, this clonotype turned up a few times. The V call is TRBV7-9, the J call TRBJ2-2; D uncertain. Trimming pared 5 bases from V and 4 bases from J, leaving 8 bases between. The CDR3 loop spans 13 amino acids. Germline CDR1 SEHNR, CDR2 FQNEAQ (reference sequence). In DNA, the CDR3 is TGTGCCAGCAGCACACTCGTCACCGGGGAGCTGTTTTTT. It codes for CASSTLVTGELFF. The full variable domain, its missing parts supplied by reference TRBV7-9 and TRBJ2-2, is DTGVSQNPRHKITKRGQNVTFRCDPISEHNRLYWYRQTLGQGPEFLTYFQNEAQLEKSRLLSDRFSAERPKGSFSTLEIQRTEQGDSAMYLCASSTLVTGELFFGEGSRLTVL.